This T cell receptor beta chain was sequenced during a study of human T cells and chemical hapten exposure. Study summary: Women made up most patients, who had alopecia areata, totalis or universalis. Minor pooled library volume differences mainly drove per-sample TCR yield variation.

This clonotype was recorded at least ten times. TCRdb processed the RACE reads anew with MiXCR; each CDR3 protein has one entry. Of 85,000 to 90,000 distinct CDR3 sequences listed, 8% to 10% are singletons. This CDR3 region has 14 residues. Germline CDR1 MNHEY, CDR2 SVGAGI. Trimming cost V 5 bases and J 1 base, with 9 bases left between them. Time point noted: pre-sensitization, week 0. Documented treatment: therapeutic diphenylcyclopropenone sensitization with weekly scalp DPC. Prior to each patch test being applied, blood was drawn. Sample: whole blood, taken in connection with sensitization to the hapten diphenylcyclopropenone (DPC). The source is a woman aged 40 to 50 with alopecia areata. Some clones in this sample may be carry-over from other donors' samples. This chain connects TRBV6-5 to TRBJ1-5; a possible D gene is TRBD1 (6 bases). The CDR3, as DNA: TGTGCCAGCAGTCACAGGGAAAGCAATCAGCCCCAGCATTTT. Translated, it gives CASSHRESNQPQHF.